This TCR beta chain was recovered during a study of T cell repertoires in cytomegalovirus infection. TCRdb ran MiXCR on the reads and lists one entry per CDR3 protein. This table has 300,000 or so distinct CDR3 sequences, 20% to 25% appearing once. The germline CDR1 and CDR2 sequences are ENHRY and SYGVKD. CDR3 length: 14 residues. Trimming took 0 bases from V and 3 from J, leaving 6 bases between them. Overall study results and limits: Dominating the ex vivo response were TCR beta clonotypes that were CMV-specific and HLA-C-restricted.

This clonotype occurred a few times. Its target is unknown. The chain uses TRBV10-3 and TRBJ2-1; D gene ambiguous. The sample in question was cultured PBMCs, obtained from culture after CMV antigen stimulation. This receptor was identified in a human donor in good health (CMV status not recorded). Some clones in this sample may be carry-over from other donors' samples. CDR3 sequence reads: CAISESLNYNEQFF. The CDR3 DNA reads TGTGCCATCAGTGAGTCGCTTAACTACAATGAGCAGTTCTTC.